This T cell receptor (beta chain) was profiled in a study of OX40 agonist ivuxolimab in advanced cancers. Background on the whole study: Ivuxolimab, which targeted the costimulatory receptor OX40 (CD134), was an agonistic, fully human IgG2 monoclonal antibody. Intravenous ivuxolimab was administered to patients every 2 weeks at six dose levels: 0.01, 0.1, 0.3, 1.5, 3 and 10 mg/kg. Among the 52 dose-escalation patients, about 20 had hepatocellular carcinoma, roughly 15 melanoma, 9 renal cell carcinoma and 9 head and neck cancer. The dose-escalation cohort was about 83% male with a mean age of about 58 years, ranging from roughly 20 to 80. Prior anti-PD-1, anti-PD-L1 or anti-CTLA-4 therapy was permitted, and checkpoint inhibitors had been received by less than 45% of dose-escalation patients. Partial responses were achieved by three dose-escalation patients, of whom one had hepatocellular carcinoma and two had cutaneous melanoma. Peripheral TCRbeta sequencing aimed to test whether ivuxolimab altered TCR sequence diversity and caused clonal T-cell expansion. The paper describes the monotherapy dose-escalation part (N of about 57 patients) of the phase I trial of ivuxolimab.

Of note for this clone: This receptor's antigen is unknown. No per-base quality is available; no much larger clone lies one base away.

The paper's findings and limits, for the study overall: Low levels of normalized T-cell clonal expansion were also seen in some patients who did not respond. Which antigens the clonally expanded peripheral T cells were specific for was not determined. In the 0.1-3.0 mg/kg groups, partial responders had among the lowest normalized peripheral clonal expansion, particularly in CD8+ T cells. After ivuxolimab, more expanded clones were found on average in CD8+ T cells than in CD4+ T cells. At doses of 0.1 to 3.0 mg/kg, clonal expansion of both CD4+ and CD8+ blood T cells was observed from baseline to week 6.

For sequencing of the TCRbeta CDR3 region, genomic DNA was extracted from the sorted cells. The immunoSEQ Assay was used for sequencing of TCRbeta CDR3 regions. Held by TCRdb, this immuneACCESS table contains in-frame sequences only and omits some clones. Under half of the omission traces to an unresolved V gene where checked; the cause of the rest is unknown. This sample lists around 75,000 clones; around 92% were detected once. Approximately 2.3% of the sample rests with the top ten. Patients with a history of autoimmune disease or receiving systemic immunosuppression were excluded from the trial. Peripheral blood for TCR sequencing was collected from all dose cohorts at baseline, on cycle 4 day 1, and on cycle 7 day 1. Samples came from an open-label, multicenter, first-in-human phase I dose-escalation trial of ivuxolimab. Adults with locally advanced or metastatic head and neck squamous cell, hepatocellular, melanoma or renal cell carcinoma were enrolled in the trial. Before TCR sequencing, CD4+ T cells and CD8+ T cells were sorted from peripheral blood as separate populations.

V trim: 3 bases; J trim: 8 bases; unmatched bases: 8. Spanning cysteine to phenylalanine, the CDR3 consists of 14 amino acids. Left in the record is the CDR3 DNA by itself, 42 bases read in frame from the first base. The germline V gene gives CDR1 as SGDLS and CDR2 as YYNGEE. The chain joins TRBV9 to TRBJ1-2, with TRBD1 matching 9 junction bases. This clonotype was obtained from an adult with an advanced solid tumor such as melanoma, head and neck, liver or kidney cancer. Sequencing used CD4+ or CD8+ T cells sorted from blood, obtained in a trial of the OX40 agonist ivuxolimab. The CDR3 is CASSADRGSGGYTF. The bases read TGTGCCAGCAGCGCAGACAGGGGGTCGGGCGGCTACACCTTC.